Listed below are T cell receptor beta chains from one sample, sequenced in a study of OX40 agonist ivuxolimab in advanced cancers. Profiled with immunoSEQ multiplex PCR; TCRdb holds only in-frame clones, not every one. The sample has tens of thousands of clones; roughly 80% are singletons. Sequences were derived from CD4+ or CD8+ T cells sorted from blood, sampled in a trial of the OX40 agonist ivuxolimab. The receptors shown here come from an adult with an advanced solid tumor such as melanoma, head and neck, liver or kidney cancer. CDR3s leave out the opening cysteine and the closing phenylalanine or tryptophan.

CDR3aa: AISESLAGGNEQF
v_gene: TRBV10-3
j_gene: TRBJ2-1

CDR3aa: ASSLPGGIGYT
v_gene: TRBV28
j_gene: TRBJ1-2

CDR3aa: ASSPARDYGYT
v_gene: TRBV18
j_gene: TRBJ1-2

CDR3aa: SARGSKKLF
v_gene: TRBV20-1
j_gene: TRBJ1-4

CDR3aa: ARERLACIRYEQY
v_gene: TRBV19
j_gene: NA

CDR3aa: ASTTGYYNEQF
v_gene: TRBV5-1
j_gene: TRBJ2-1

CDR3aa: ASSLHSSYNEQF
v_gene: TRBV7-3
j_gene: TRBJ2-1

CDR3aa: ASSALTDFNEQF
v_gene: TRBV23-1
j_gene: TRBJ2-1

CDR3aa: ASTQGEKNSPLH
v_gene: TRBV2
j_gene: TRBJ1-6

CDR3aa: ASSPIFLRLADLAETQY
v_gene: TRBV7-2
j_gene: TRBJ2-5

CDR3aa: ASSQEGGSNQPQH
v_gene: TRBV4-1
j_gene: TRBJ1-5

CDR3aa: ASRLAGRGVSEQY
v_gene: TRBV12-2
j_gene: TRBJ2-7

CDR3aa: ASSGSPGLDTNEQF
v_gene: TRBV19
j_gene: TRBJ2-1

CDR3aa: ASSLWVGGSYNEQF
v_gene: TRBV5-6
j_gene: TRBJ2-1

CDR3aa: ASSPSPTQGAVRQPQH
v_gene: TRBV28
j_gene: TRBJ1-5

CDR3aa: ASNPRGLGELF
v_gene: TRBV11-2
j_gene: TRBJ2-2

CDR3aa: ASSDSREGTDTQY
v_gene: TRBV6-4
j_gene: TRBJ2-3

CDR3aa: ASSQDGVGSGIRTYEQY
v_gene: TRBV4-2
j_gene: TRBJ2-7

CDR3aa: ASSLSRLADEQF
v_gene: TRBV5-1
j_gene: TRBJ2-1

CDR3aa: ASSQETGEGSQPQH
v_gene: TRBV5-4
j_gene: TRBJ1-5

CDR3aa: ASSPGQSLQETQY
v_gene: TRBV28
j_gene: TRBJ2-5

CDR3aa: ASSLDSFWGYT
v_gene: TRBV5-5
j_gene: TRBJ1-2

CDR3aa: ASSATSGSYNEQF
v_gene: TRBV19
j_gene: TRBJ2-1

CDR3aa: ASSAQNVQGAEAF
v_gene: TRBV2
j_gene: TRBJ1-1

CDR3aa: AWTPGYEQY
v_gene: TRBV30
j_gene: TRBJ2-7

CDR3aa: ASSPGTNYGYT
v_gene: TRBV19
j_gene: TRBJ1-2

CDR3aa: ASSPPGVGEQF
v_gene: TRBV18
j_gene: TRBJ2-1

CDR3aa: ASSLNGGGSREKLF
v_gene: TRBV5-1
j_gene: TRBJ1-4

CDR3aa: ASSENNWTDEQY
v_gene: TRBV2
j_gene: TRBJ2-7

CDR3aa: AISERNPGQETQY
v_gene: TRBV10-3
j_gene: TRBJ2-5

CDR3aa: ASSPAGLAGPNEQF
v_gene: TRBV7-3
j_gene: TRBJ2-1

CDR3aa: ASSLADTWTYEQY
v_gene: TRBV7-6
j_gene: TRBJ2-7

CDR3aa: ASSPYLTGSGYGYT
v_gene: TRBV28
j_gene: TRBJ1-2

CDR3aa: ASSLWEQGQETQY
v_gene: TRBV27
j_gene: TRBJ2-5

CDR3aa: ATSRVYGMGDIYGYT
v_gene: TRBV15
j_gene: TRBJ1-2

CDR3aa: ASSQENTLSGNTIY
v_gene: TRBV4-1
j_gene: TRBJ1-3

CDR3aa: ASRNAGTSYEQY
v_gene: TRBV6-5
j_gene: TRBJ2-7

CDR3aa: ASSQDWASVQTQY
v_gene: TRBV4-2
j_gene: TRBJ2-5

CDR3aa: ASSIPLRNYGYT
v_gene: TRBV19
j_gene: TRBJ1-2

CDR3aa: SVGSGTVTSYEQY
v_gene: TRBV29-1
j_gene: TRBJ2-7

CDR3aa: ASSLHGGGAGEQY
v_gene: TRBV7-2
j_gene: TRBJ2-7

CDR3aa: SVDGQGASGYT
v_gene: TRBV29-1
j_gene: TRBJ1-2

CDR3aa: ATSRPQTQEKLF
v_gene: TRBV15
j_gene: TRBJ1-4

CDR3aa: ASSPYRGLAYNEQF
v_gene: TRBV14
j_gene: TRBJ2-1

CDR3aa: ASSLPDRYYGYT
v_gene: TRBV5-6
j_gene: TRBJ1-2

CDR3aa: ASSRDREWADTQY
v_gene: TRBV28
j_gene: TRBJ2-3

CDR3aa: ASSLFGSATEAF
v_gene: TRBV27
j_gene: TRBJ1-1

CDR3aa: ASSPGVTSYPEKQY
v_gene: TRBV7-3
j_gene: TRBJ2-7